These T cell receptor beta chains were read from a single sample in a study of PD-1 blockade in classical Hodgkin lymphoma. Sequencing used immunoSEQ multiplex PCR; TCRdb keeps in-frame clones, though not all of them. The table includes 45,000 to 55,000 clones, around 76% detected once. Material: peripheral blood mononuclear cells (PBMCs), obtained before the fourth cycle of nivolumab. All receptors derive from a human donor with classical Hodgkin lymphoma. CDR3s include the opening cysteine and the closing phenylalanine or tryptophan. Each record gives: CDR3 protein, D gene, J gene, V gene. The D gene is left open where the match is weak.

CDR3: CSVEGQGFTDTQYF
D: .
J: TRBJ2-3
V: TRBV29-1

CDR3: CASSDRGDTGELFF
D: .
J: TRBJ2-2
V: TRBV6-4

CDR3: CASRRGQENTGELFF
D: TRBD1
J: TRBJ2-2
V: TRBV27

CDR3: CASSADRTGEEKLFF
D: TRBD1
J: TRBJ1-4
V: TRBV19

CDR3: CASSPWGIRYAVF
D: .
J: TRBJ2-3
V: TRBV6-5

CDR3: CASSLGLAPGTQHF
D: .
J: TRBJ1-5
V: TRBV7-2

CDR3: CASSQTGYSTDTQYF
D: TRBD1
J: TRBJ2-3
V: TRBV7-6

CDR3: CAIRVGTTYGYTF
D: .
J: TRBJ1-2
V: TRBV10-3

CDR3: CASSQDLGQAYNEQFF
D: TRBD1
J: TRBJ2-1
V: TRBV4-3

CDR3: CSGVRLTEAFF
D: .
J: TRBJ1-1
V: TRBV29-1

CDR3: CASSPPARGDNEQFF
D: .
J: TRBJ2-1
V: TRBV7-9

CDR3: CASSQGSLQETQYF
D: .
J: TRBJ2-5
V: TRBV4-1